A selection of T cell receptor beta chains follows, all from one sample in a study of post-analysis software for immune sequencing data. TCRdb analysed the PCR reads with MiXCR anew, one entry per CDR3 protein. The table records 450,000 to 650,000 distinct CDR3 sequences, about 44% of them present only once. The sequenced sample was blood. The receptors were gathered from a girl between 5 and 17 years old with multiple sclerosis. Each CDR3 is given without its conserved first and last residue. A D gene is named only where the DNA matches it firmly.

cdr3_length j_call d_call v_call cdr3_aa
12 TRBJ1-6 TRBD1 TRBV20-1 SARPGQNNSPLH
14 TRBJ2-1 . TRBV12-3/TRBV12-4 ASSLVGTSSYNEQF
15 TRBJ2-1 . TRBV7-2 ASSLDTGTGLAGEQF
13 TRBJ2-4 TRBD1 TRBV5-5 ASSWEGTGGNIQY
16 TRBJ2-7 . TRBV4-3 ASSRDSLGGLSSYEQY
10 TRBJ1-5 . TRBV12-3/TRBV12-4 ASSTGGQPQH
11 TRBJ2-7 . TRBV5-1 ASSFGKSNEQY
15 TRBJ2-5 TRBD2 TRBV3-1 ASSPYRRASGTETQY
10 TRBJ2-5 . TRBV7-2 ASSSPWETQY
11 TRBJ2-7 . TRBV5-1 ASSFRDDYEQY
14 TRBJ1-2 . TRBV6-5 ASSSLSGALNYGYT